The source of this T cell receptor (beta chain) is a study of shared clonotypes between healthy human individuals. About this clone: The antigen remains unidentified.

The study ran the assay at deep level. Only in-frame clones appear in the TCRdb table, and some are missing; sequencing was by immunoSEQ multiplex PCR. This sample has 550,000 to 800,000 clones, with approximately 74% found just once. CDR1 is SGHTS, CDR2 YDEGEE, per germline. Trimming cost V 4 bases and J 6 bases; bases outside gene matches: 5. CDR3 length: 14 amino acids. Findings of the study overall: Even with large depth, rarefaction showed that sorted-subset sequencing was incomplete. Larger richness was generally estimated for naive than memory subsets.

Naive CD4+ cells were CD45RA-selected; the remaining cells were memory. The sample taken for sequencing was memory CD4+ T cells sorted from blood. Documented subset: CD45RA-negative fraction. The chain has TRBV5-8 and TRBJ2-1, with 9 bases lining up with TRBD2. The receptor comes from a woman aged 30 to 39 in good health. As DNA, the CDR3 is TGTGCCAGCAGCCACCGTAGCGGGAGCAATGAGCAGTTCTTC. This gives the protein CASSHRSGSNEQFF. The variable domain in full, with the rest retrieved from reference TRBV5-8 and TRBJ2-1, is EAGVTQSPTHLIKTRGQQATLRCSPISGHTSVYWYQQALGLGLQFLLWYDEGEERNRGNFPPRFSGRQFPNYSSELNVNALELEDSALYLCASSHRSGSNEQFFGPGTRLTVL.